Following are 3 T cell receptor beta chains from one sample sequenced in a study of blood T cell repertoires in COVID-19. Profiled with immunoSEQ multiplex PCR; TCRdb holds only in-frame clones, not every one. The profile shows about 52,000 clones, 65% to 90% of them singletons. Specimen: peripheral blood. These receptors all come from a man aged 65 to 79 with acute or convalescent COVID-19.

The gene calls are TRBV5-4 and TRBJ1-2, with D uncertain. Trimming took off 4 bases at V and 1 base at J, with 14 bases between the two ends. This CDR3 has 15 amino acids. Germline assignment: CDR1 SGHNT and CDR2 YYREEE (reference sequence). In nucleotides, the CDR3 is TGTGCCAGCAGCCCCACACGATCGAATAACTATGGCTACACCTTC. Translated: CASSPTRSNNYGYTF.

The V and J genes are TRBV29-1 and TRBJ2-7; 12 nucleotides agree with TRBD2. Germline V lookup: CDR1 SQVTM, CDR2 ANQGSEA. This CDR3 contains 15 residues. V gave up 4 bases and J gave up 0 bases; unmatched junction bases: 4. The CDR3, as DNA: TGCAGCGTTGGGGGACTAGCGGGTAACTCCTACGAGCAGTACTTC. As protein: CSVGGLAGNSYEQYF.

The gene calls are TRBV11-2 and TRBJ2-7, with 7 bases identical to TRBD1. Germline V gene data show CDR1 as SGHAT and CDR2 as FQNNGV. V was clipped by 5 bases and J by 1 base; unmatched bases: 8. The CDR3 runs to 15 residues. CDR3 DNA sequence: TGTGCCAGCAGCCGCATCAGGGGGATATCCTACGAGCAGTACTTC. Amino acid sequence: CASSRIRGISYEQYF.